This TCR beta chain was obtained from a study of OX40 agonist ivuxolimab in advanced cancers. Germline-derived CDR1 and CDR2 are SGHTA and FQGTGA. Trimming took off 3 bases at V and 4 bases at J, with 9 bases between the two ends. This CDR3 region has 14 residues. Profiling relied on immunoSEQ multiplex PCR, and the TCRdb table lists in-frame clones only, not all of them. Seen here are roughly 60,000 clones, just over 85% observed once, and the top ten hold about 0.8%. The TCR originated in an adult with an advanced solid tumor such as melanoma, head and neck, liver or kidney cancer. This specimen consisted of CD4+ or CD8+ T cells sorted from blood, obtained in a trial of the OX40 agonist ivuxolimab. The chain recombines TRBV7-3 with TRBJ2-2, with D maybe TRBD2 (6 bases). The DNA for the CDR3 is TGTGCCAGCAGCTTCGACGGGGGCACCGGGGAGCTGTTTTTT. It yields the protein CASSFDGGTGELFF. The entire variable domain, with the rest obtained from reference TRBV7-3 and TRBJ2-2, is as follows: GAGVSQTPSNKVTEKGKYVELRCDPISGHTALYWYRQSLGQGPEFLIYFQGTGAADDSGLPNDRFFAVRPEGSVSTLKIQRTERGDSAVYLCASSFDGGTGELFFGEGSRLTVL.